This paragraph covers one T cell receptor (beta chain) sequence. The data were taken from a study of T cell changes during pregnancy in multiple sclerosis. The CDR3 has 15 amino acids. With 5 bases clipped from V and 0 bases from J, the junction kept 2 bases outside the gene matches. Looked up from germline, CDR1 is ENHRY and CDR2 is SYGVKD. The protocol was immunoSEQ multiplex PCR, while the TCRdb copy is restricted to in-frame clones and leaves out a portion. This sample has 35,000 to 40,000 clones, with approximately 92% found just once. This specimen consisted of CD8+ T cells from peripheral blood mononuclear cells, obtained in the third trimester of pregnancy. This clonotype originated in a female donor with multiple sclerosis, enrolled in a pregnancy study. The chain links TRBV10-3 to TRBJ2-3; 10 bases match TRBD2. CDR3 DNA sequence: TGTGCCATCAGTTTAGCGGGAGGAAGCACAGATACGCAGTATTTT. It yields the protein CAISLAGGSTDTQYF.